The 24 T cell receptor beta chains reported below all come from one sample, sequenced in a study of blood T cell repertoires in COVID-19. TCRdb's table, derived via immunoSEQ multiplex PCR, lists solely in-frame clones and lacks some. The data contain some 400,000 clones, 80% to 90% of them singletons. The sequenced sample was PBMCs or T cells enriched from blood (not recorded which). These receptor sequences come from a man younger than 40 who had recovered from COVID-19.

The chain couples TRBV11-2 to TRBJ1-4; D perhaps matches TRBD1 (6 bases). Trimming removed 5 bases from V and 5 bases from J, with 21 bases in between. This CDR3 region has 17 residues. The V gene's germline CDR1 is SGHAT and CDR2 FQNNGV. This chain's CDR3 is CASSHFPQDRPNEKLFF. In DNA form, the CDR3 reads TGTGCCAGCAGCCACTTCCCCCAGGACAGACCAAATGAAAAACTGTTTTTT. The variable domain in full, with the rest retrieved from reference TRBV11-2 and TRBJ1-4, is EAGVAQSPRYKIIEKRQSVAFWCNPISGHATLYWYQQILGQGPKLLIQFQNNGVVDDSQLPKDRFSAERLKGVDSTLKIQPAKLEDSAVYLCASSHFPQDRPNEKLFFGSGTQLSVL.

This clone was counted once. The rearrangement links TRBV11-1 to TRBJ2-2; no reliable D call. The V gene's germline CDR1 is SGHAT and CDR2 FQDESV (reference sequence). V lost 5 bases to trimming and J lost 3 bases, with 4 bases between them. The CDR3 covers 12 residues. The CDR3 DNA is TGTGCCAGCAGCCGGGACACCGGGGAGCTGTTTTTT. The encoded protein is CASSRDTGELFF.

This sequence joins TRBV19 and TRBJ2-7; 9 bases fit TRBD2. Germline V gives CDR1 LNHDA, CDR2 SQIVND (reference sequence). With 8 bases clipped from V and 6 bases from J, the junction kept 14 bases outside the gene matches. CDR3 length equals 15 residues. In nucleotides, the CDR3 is TGTGCCAGTGGTGGGCTGGGACTAGCAGTAAGCGAGCAGTACTTC. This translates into CASGGLGLAVSEQYF.

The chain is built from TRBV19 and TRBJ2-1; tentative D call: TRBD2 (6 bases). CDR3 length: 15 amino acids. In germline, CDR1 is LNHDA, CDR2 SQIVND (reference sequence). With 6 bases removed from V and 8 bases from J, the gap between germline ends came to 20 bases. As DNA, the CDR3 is TGTGCCAGTAGGGGACGGAGGGCCGGTTTTGATGAGCAGTTCTTC. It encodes CASRGRRAGFDEQFF.

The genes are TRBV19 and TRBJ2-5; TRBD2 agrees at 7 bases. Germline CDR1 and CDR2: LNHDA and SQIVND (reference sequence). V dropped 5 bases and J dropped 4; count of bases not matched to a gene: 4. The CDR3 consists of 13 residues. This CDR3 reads CASSPIAGETQYF. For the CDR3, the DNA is TGTGCCAGTAGTCCAATAGCGGGAGAGACCCAGTACTTC.

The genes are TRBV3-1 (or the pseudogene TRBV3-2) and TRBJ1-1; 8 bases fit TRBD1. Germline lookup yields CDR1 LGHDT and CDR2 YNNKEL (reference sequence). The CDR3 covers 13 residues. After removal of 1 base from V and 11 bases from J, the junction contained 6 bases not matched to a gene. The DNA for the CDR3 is TGTGCCAGCAGCCAAGTTGACAGGGGAGGTGCTTTCTTT. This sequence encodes CASSQVDRGGAFF.

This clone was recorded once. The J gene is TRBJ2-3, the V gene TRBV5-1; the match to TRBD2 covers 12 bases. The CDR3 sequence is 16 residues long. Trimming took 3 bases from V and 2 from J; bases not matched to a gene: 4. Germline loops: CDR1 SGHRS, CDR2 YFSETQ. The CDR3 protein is CASSSGLAGTTDTQYF. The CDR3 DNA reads TGCGCCAGCAGCTCAGGACTAGCGGGGACCACAGATACGCAGTATTTT.

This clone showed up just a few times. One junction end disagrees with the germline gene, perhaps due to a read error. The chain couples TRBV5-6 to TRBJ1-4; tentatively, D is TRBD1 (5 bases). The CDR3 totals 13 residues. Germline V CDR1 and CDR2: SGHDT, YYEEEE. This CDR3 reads CASSSGTSEKLFF. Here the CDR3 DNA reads TGTGCCAGCAGCTCAGGGACTAGTGAAAAACTGTTTTTT. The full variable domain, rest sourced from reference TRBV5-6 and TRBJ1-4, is DAGVTQSPTHLIKTRGQQVTLRCSPKSGHDTVSWYQQALGQGPQFIFQYYEEEERQRGNFPDRFSGHQFPNYSSELNVNALLLGDSALYLCASSSGTSEKLFFGSGTQLSVL.

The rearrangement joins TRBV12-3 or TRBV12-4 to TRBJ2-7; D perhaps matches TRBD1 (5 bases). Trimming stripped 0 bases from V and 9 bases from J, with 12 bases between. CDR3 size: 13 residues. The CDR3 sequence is CASSLALGVGQYF. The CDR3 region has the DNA TGTGCCAGCAGTTTAGCGCTAGGGGTCGGGCAGTACTTC.

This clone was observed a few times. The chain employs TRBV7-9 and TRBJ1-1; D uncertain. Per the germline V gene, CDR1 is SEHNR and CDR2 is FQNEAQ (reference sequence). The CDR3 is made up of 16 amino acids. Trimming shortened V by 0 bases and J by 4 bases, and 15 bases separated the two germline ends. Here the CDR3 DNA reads TGTGCCAGCAGCTTAGCTTCCGGGTCGAGAGCCACTGAAGCTTTCTTT. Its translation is CASSLASGSRATEAFF.

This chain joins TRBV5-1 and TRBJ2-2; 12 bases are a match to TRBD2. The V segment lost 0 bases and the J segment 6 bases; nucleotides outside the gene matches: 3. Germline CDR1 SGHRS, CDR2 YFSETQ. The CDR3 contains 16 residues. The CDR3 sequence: CASSLGLAGASGELFF. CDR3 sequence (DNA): TGCGCCAGCAGCTTGGGACTAGCGGGAGCGTCCGGGGAGCTGTTTTTT.

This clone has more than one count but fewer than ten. This CDR3 is CASSSLAGFSGANVLTF. As DNA, the CDR3 is TGTGCCAGCAGCTCACTAGCGGGGTTCTCTGGGGCCAACGTCCTGACTTTC. The V call is TRBV7-8, the J call TRBJ2-6; 10 bases align to TRBD2. The CDR3 is made up of 17 amino acids. The J segment lost 0 bases and the V segment lost 4 bases, leaving 3 bases of the junction unmatched. Germline V gene sequence: CDR1 SGHVS, CDR2 FQNEAQ.

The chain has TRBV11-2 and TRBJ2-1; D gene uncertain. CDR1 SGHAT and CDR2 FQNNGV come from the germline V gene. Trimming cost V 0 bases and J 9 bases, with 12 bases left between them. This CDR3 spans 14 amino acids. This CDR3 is CASSLDLLSVEQFF. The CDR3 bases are TGTGCCAGCAGCTTAGATCTTTTGTCAGTTGAGCAGTTCTTC.

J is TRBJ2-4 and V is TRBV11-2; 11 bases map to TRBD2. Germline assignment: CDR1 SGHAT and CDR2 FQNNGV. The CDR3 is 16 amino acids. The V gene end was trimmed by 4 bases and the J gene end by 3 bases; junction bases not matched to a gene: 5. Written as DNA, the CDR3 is TGTGCCAGCAGCTCGACCGGGACTAGCGGCAAAAACATTCAGTACTTC. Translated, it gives CASSSTGTSGKNIQYF.

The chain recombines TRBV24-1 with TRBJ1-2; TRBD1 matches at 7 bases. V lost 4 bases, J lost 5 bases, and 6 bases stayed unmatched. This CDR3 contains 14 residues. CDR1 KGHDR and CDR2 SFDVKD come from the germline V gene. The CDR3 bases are TGTGCCACCAGTGACTCCGGGACAGCGTATGGCTACACCTTC. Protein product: CATSDSGTAYGYTF.

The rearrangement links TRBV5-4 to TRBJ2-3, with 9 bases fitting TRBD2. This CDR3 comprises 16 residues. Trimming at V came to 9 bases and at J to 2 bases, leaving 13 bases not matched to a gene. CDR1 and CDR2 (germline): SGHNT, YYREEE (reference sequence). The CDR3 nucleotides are TGTGCCACTACGCAGAAGGCTAGCGGGGACACAGATACGCAGTATTTT. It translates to CATTQKASGDTDTQYF.

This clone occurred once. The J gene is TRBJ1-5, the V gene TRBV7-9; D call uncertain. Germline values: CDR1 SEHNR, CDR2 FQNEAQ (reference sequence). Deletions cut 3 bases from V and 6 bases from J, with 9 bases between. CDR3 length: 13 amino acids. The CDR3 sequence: CASSLAAGQPQHF. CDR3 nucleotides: TGTGCCAGCAGCTTGGCGGCGGGTCAGCCCCAGCATTTT.

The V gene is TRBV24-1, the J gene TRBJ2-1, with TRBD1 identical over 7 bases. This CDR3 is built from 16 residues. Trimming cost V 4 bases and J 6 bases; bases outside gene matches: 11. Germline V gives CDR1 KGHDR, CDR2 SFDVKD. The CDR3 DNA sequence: TGTGCCACCAGTGACCGGACCGGGACAGCGACCAATGAGCAGTTCTTC. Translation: CATSDRTGTATNEQFF.

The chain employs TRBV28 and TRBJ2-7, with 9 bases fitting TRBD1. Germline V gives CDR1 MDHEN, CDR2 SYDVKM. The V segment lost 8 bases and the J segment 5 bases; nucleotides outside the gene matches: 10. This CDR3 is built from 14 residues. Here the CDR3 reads CASAIQGASDEQYF. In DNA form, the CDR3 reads TGTGCCAGCGCAATACAGGGGGCGAGCGACGAGCAGTACTTC.

The CDR3 sequence: CASSSAGSGNTIYF. CDR3 bases: TGCGCCAGCAGCTCGGCAGGCTCTGGAAACACCATATATTTT. The genes are TRBV5-1 and TRBJ1-3, with unresolved D. The CDR3 length is 14 residues. V lost 3 bases and J lost 0, with 7 bases in between. Germline CDR1 reads SGHRS; CDR2 reads YFSETQ.

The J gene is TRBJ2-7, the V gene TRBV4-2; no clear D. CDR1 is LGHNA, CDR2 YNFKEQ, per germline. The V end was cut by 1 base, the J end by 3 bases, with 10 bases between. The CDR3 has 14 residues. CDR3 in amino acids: CASSQVAQNYEQYF. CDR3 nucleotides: TGTGCCAGCAGCCAAGTAGCCCAGAACTACGAGCAGTACTTC.

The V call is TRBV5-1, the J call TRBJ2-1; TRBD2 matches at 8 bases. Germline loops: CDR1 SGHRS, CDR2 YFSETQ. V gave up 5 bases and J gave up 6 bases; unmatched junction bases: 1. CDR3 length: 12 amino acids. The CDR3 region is CASSGTSNEQFF. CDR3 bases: TGCGCCAGCAGTGGGACTAGCAATGAGCAGTTCTTC. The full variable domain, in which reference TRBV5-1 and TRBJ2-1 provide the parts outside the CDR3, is KAGVTQTPRYLIKTRGQQVTLSCSPISGHRSVSWYQQTPGQGLQFLFEYFSETQRNKGNFPGRFSGRQFSNSRSEMNVSTLELGDSALYLCASSGTSNEQFFGPGTRLTVL.

This CDR3 is CASSERTGSGQYF. The CDR3 region has the DNA TGTGCCAGCAGTGAAAGAACAGGGAGTGGGCAGTACTTC. The chain links TRBV6-1 to TRBJ2-7; tentative D call: TRBD1 (6 bases). The CDR3 runs 13 residues. The V gene's germline CDR1 is MNHNS and CDR2 SASEGT. Between the trimmed V and J ends, which lost 2 bases and 9 bases, there was a span of 14 bases.

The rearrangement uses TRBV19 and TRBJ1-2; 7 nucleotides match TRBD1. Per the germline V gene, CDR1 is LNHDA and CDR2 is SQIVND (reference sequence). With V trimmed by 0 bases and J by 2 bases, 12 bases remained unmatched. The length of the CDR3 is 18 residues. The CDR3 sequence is CASSIEGGAGTVNYGYTF. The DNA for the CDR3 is TGTGCCAGTAGTATAGAAGGGGGTGCCGGGACAGTGAACTATGGCTACACCTTC. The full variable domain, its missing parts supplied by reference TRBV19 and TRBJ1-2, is DGGITQSPKYLFRKEGQNVTLSCEQNLNHDAMYWYRQDPGQGLRLIYYSQIVNDFQKGDIAEGYSVSREKKESFPLTVTSAQKNPTAFYLCASSIEGGAGTVNYGYTFGSGTRLTVV.